These 15 T cell receptor beta chains were sequenced from one sample in a study of T cells in Graves' hyperthyroidism and ophthalmopathy. Amplification of TCR beta CDR3 regions was performed using RNA transcripts as template. TCR CDR3 underwent first-round RT-PCR with the HTBI primer set. TCRdb recomputed calls from the multiplex PCR reads with MiXCR, one row per CDR3 protein. The data hold approximately 400,000 distinct CDR3 sequences, with 13% observed a single time. The sequencing input was blood. The receptors derive from a man aged 25 to 40 with Graves' hyperthyroidism that later progressed to Graves' ophthalmopathy.

This chain connects TRBV6-1 to TRBJ1-2; D is unclear. Germline V gene data show CDR1 as MNHNS and CDR2 as SASEGT. This CDR3 has 15 amino acids. Trimming cost V 0 bases and J 4 bases, with 12 bases left between them. The CDR3: CASSEALPGGYGYTF. The CDR3 DNA follows: TGTGCCAGCAGTGAAGCGCTTCCCGGTGGCTATGGCTACACCTTC.

This clonotype was observed a single time. This may be a read error: a much more frequent sequence differs by one nucleotide. The V and J genes are TRBV6-1 and TRBJ1-1, with a tentative D call TRBD1 (6 bases). Germline loops: CDR1 MNHNS, CDR2 SASEGT. This CDR3 is built from 14 residues. The CDR3 sequence: CTSSGDTRGTEAFF. In DNA, the CDR3 is TGTACCAGCAGTGGGGACACTCGGGGCACTGAAGCTTTCTTT.

This clonotype was recorded many times. This chain connects TRBV28 to TRBJ2-7; D may match TRBD1 or TRBD2 (5 bases each). Trimming shortened V by 3 bases and J by 4 bases, and 13 bases separated the two germline ends. Germline V gene data show CDR1 as MDHEN and CDR2 as SYDVKM. This CDR3 region has 14 residues. The CDR3 spells CASSFGQGVYEQYF. The DNA for the CDR3 is TGTGCCAGCAGTTTTGGCCAGGGAGTTTACGAGCAGTACTTC.

This clonotype came up a few times. V is TRBV15 and J is TRBJ1-2, with D unclear. Trimming left V 0 bases short and J 4 bases short, with 3 bases between. CDR1 is LNHNV, CDR2 YYDKDF, per germline (reference sequence). The CDR3 covers 12 residues. The CDR3 DNA reads TGTGCCACCAGCAGAGAGGGCTATGGCTACACCTTC. This encodes CATSREGYGYTF.

The chain combines TRBV20-1 with TRBJ2-1, with 9 bases lining up with TRBD2. The germline V gene encodes CDR1 DFQATT and CDR2 SNEGSKA (reference sequence). The J segment lost 7 bases and the V segment lost 3 bases, leaving 10 bases of the junction unmatched. The length of the CDR3 is 15 residues. In DNA form, the CDR3 reads TGCAGTGCTAGTCTCCGGCGGGGGGGTATGAATGAGCAGTTCTTC. Translation: CSASLRRGGMNEQFF.

In this sample, this clonotype turned up a few times. The gene calls are TRBV5-5 and TRBJ2-5, with 7 bases identical to TRBD1. Germline assignment: CDR1 SGHKS and CDR2 YYEKEE (reference sequence). This CDR3 comprises 15 residues. The junction had 8 bases not matched to a gene; V was cut back by 4 bases and J by 2 bases. CDR3 protein: CASSRQGVGQETQYF. The CDR3 bases are TGTGCCAGCAGCAGACAGGGAGTGGGTCAAGAGACCCAGTACTTC. Filled out from reference TRBV5-5 and TRBJ2-5, the complete variable domain reads DAGVTQSPTHLIKTRGQQVTLRCSPISGHKSVSWYQQVLGQGPQFIFQYYEKEERGRGNFPDRFSARQFPNYSSELNVNALLLGDSALYLCASSRQGVGQETQYFGPGTRLLVL.

The table lists this clonotype with many counts. J is TRBJ2-1 and V is TRBV27; the D gene is possibly TRBD1 (6 bases). This CDR3 has 15 amino acids. Per germline, CDR1 MNHEY and CDR2 SMNVEV (reference sequence). With 5 bases removed from V and 4 bases from J, the gap between germline ends came to 15 bases. The DNA for the CDR3 is TGTGCCAGCAGTCCTACAGGGCCTTATTACAATGAGCAGTTCTTC. Its protein is CASSPTGPYYNEQFF.

This clonotype came up many times. The V and J genes are TRBV7-9 and TRBJ2-7, with 9 bases fitting TRBD1. The CDR3 consists of 16 residues. With V trimmed by 2 bases and J by 3 bases, 8 bases remained unmatched. Germline lookup yields CDR1 SEHNR and CDR2 FQNEAQ (reference sequence). The CDR3 DNA reads as TGTGCCAGCAGCTTAAGTCGAGGGACAGGGCACTACGAGCAGTACTTC. This translates into CASSLSRGTGHYEQYF.

The V and J genes are TRBV3-1 and TRBJ2-5, with a weak D call TRBD2 (6 bases). The CDR3 runs to 13 residues. The germline gives CDR1 LGHDT, CDR2 YNNKEL (reference sequence). Deletions cut 0 bases from V and 6 bases from J, with 8 bases between. This CDR3 reads CASSQDLAKTQYF. The CDR3 DNA is TGTGCCAGCAGCCAAGATCTAGCGAAGACCCAGTACTTC.

This clonotype occurred many times. The chain employs TRBV25-1 and TRBJ2-2, with unresolved D. V lost 4 bases to trimming and J lost 2 bases, with 11 bases between them. The CDR3 is 15 amino acids. The germline V gene has CDR1 MGHDK and CDR2 SYGVNS. The CDR3 reads CASSVEVANTGELFF. The CDR3 coding sequence is TGTGCCAGCAGTGTCGAAGTGGCTAACACCGGGGAGCTGTTTTTT.

As for this clonotype: The conserved phenylalanine or tryptophan is not found at the CDR3 terminus, so this likely reflects a read error. This chain links TRBV5-5 with TRBJ1-5, with TRBD1 identical over 8 bases. CDR1 is SGHKS and CDR2 is YYEKEE in the germline V gene (reference sequence). There are 15 residues in the CDR3. With 4 bases clipped from V and 7 bases from J, the junction kept 10 bases outside the gene matches. For the CDR3, the DNA is TGTGCCAGCAGCAAATTAGGACAGGGAGGGCAGCCCCAGCATGTT. Its protein is CASSKLGQGGQPQHV.

This clonotype was counted at least ten times. The chain carries TRBV11-2 and TRBJ2-1, with 13 bases lining up with TRBD2. Germline lookup yields CDR1 SGHAT and CDR2 FQNNGV. The J segment lost 9 bases and the V segment lost 4 bases, leaving 9 bases of the junction unmatched. This CDR3 spans 16 amino acids. CDR3 sequence (DNA): TGTGCCAGCAGCTGGGGGGGGACTAGCGGGGCAGTTGAGCAGTTCTTC. It translates to CASSWGGTSGAVEQFF. Full variable domain (rest looked up from reference TRBV11-2 and TRBJ2-1): EAGVAQSPRYKIIEKRQSVAFWCNPISGHATLYWYQQILGQGPKLLIQFQNNGVVDDSQLPKDRFSAERLKGVDSTLKIQPAKLEDSAVYLCASSWGGTSGAVEQFFGPGTRLTVL.

This clonotype has a count of ten or more. The CDR3 spells CASSLSYLRNTEAFF. CDR3 bases: TGTGCCAGCAGTTTATCGTACCTCAGGAACACTGAAGCTTTCTTT. The chain is built from TRBV27 and TRBJ1-1; no firm D call. This CDR3 has 15 amino acids. Germline CDR1 MNHEY, CDR2 SMNVEV (reference sequence). Trimming stripped 0 bases from V and 1 base from J, with 9 bases between.

In nucleotides, the CDR3 is TGTGCCACCCGGGACAGAACTAATGAAAAACTGTTTTTT. It is translated as CATRDRTNEKLFF. The chain couples TRBV15 to TRBJ1-4, with 7 bases aligning to TRBD1. Germline V gene sequence: CDR1 LNHNV, CDR2 YYDKDF (reference sequence). Losses at the gene ends were 8 bases for V and 1 base for J; bases not matched to a gene: 1. This CDR3 spans 13 amino acids.

This clonotype was detected ten times or more. The V call is TRBV5-8, the J call TRBJ2-3, with TRBD2 matching 8 bases. In germline, CDR1 is SGHTS, CDR2 YDEGEE. J lost 0 bases, V lost 0 bases, and 6 bases had no gene match. The length of the CDR3 is 17 residues. CDR3 loop: CASSLDAGGPSTDTQYF. CDR3 sequence (DNA): TGTGCCAGCAGCTTGGACGCGGGGGGACCGAGCACAGATACGCAGTATTTT.